Below are 10 T cell receptor beta chains sequenced from a single sample in a study of identical twins. TCRdb reanalysed the 5' RACE reads using MiXCR and keeps one entry per CDR3 protein. The repertoire includes 550,000 to 800,000 distinct CDR3 sequences, around 7.5% of them detected once, and 1.5% to 2% sits in the top ten. These data were also reused for a study on yellow fever vaccine responses in identical twins.

The sequencing input was PBMCs. The receptors come from a woman between 18 and 30 years old in good health.

This clonotype has just a few counts. The V call is TRBV7-3, the J call TRBJ2-1; 9 bases match TRBD2. This CDR3 has 16 amino acids. CDR1 is SGHTA and CDR2 is FQGTGA in the germline V gene. V was pared by 2 bases and J by 8 bases, with 10 bases of the junction left unmatched. CDR3 DNA: TGTGCCAGCAGCTTAGGAACAGCGGGAGGATTCGATGAGCAGTTCTTC. Protein sequence: CASSLGTAGGFDEQFF. The full variable domain, its missing parts supplied by reference TRBV7-3 and TRBJ2-1, is GAGVSQTPSNKVTEKGKYVELRCDPISGHTALYWYRQSLGQGPEFLIYFQGTGAADDSGLPNDRFFAVRPEGSVSTLKIQRTERGDSAVYLCASSLGTAGGFDEQFFGPGTRLTVL.

V is TRBV5-1 and J is TRBJ2-5; TRBD1 is a possible D gene (6 bases). From germline, CDR1 is SGHRS and CDR2 YFSETQ. Trimming removed 0 bases at V and 5 bases at J, with 17 bases between. This CDR3 is 16 amino acids long. The CDR3 sequence is CASSLGTGTFGETQYF. CDR3 nucleotides: TGCGCCAGCAGCTTGGGAACCGGGACATTTGGGGAGACCCAGTACTTC.

The chain is built from TRBV7-9 and TRBJ2-7, with D perhaps TRBD2 (5 bases). Germline V gives CDR1 SEHNR, CDR2 FQNEAQ (reference sequence). CDR3 length: 15 amino acids. Trimming shortened V by 4 bases and J by 4 bases, and 17 bases separated the two germline ends. DNA of the CDR3: TGTGCCAGCAGCTACCTGAGAGGGCAAGATTACGAGCAGTACTTC. The encoded protein is CASSYLRGQDYEQYF.

The chain carries TRBV5-1 and TRBJ2-1; 10 bases align to TRBD1. The V gene end was trimmed by 6 bases and the J gene end by 8 bases; junction bases not matched to a gene: 8. Germline loops: CDR1 SGHRS, CDR2 YFSETQ. The CDR3 has 14 residues. CDR3 loop: CASIRDRGWDEQFF. DNA of the CDR3: TGCGCCAGCATACGGGACAGGGGTTGGGATGAGCAGTTCTTC.

This clonotype has only a few counts. This chain joins TRBV15 and TRBJ1-2, with TRBD1 matching over 7 bases. The CDR3 runs to 13 residues. The V gene's germline CDR1 is LNHNV and CDR2 YYDKDF (reference sequence). V lost 5 bases, J lost 5 bases, and 5 bases stayed unmatched. CDR3 region: CATSFGQEYGYTF. The CDR3 DNA follows: TGTGCCACCAGCTTTGGACAGGAGTATGGCTACACCTTC.

The table lists this clonotype with a count of one. The chain uses TRBV6-7 and TRBJ2-7, with TRBD1 identical over 8 bases. TRBV6-7 is identified as an open reading frame with a role that is uncertain. The ends lost 9 bases at V and 1 base at J; junction bases unmatched: 11. This CDR3 is built from 15 residues. Written as DNA, the CDR3 is TGTGCCAGGGACTCCGGGACAGGTACTTCCTACGAGCAGTACGTC. Translation gives CARDSGTGTSYEQYV.

This clonotype was observed at least ten times. CDR3 amino acids: CASSLAGLAGRSDTQYF. CDR3 sequence (DNA): TGTGCCAGCAGTTTGGCGGGACTAGCGGGAAGATCAGATACGCAGTATTTT. The chain uses TRBV27 and TRBJ2-3; 13 bases line up with TRBD2. V was pared by 3 bases and J by 4 bases, with 7 bases of the junction left unmatched. The CDR3 has 17 residues. From germline, CDR1 is MNHEY and CDR2 SMNVEV (reference sequence).

This clonotype was counted ten times or more. The chain carries TRBV10-2 and TRBJ2-7, with D perhaps TRBD1 or TRBD2 (6 bases each). The CDR3 is made up of 16 amino acids. V lost 4 bases to trimming and J lost 1 base, with 17 bases between them. The germline V gene encodes CDR1 WSHSY and CDR2 SAAADI. This CDR3 reads CASSGGRDSISYEQYF. CDR3 in DNA: TGCGCCAGCAGTGGGGGGCGGGATTCGATTTCCTACGAGCAGTACTTC.

This clonotype occurred many times. The chain recombines TRBV9 with TRBJ2-2; D gene ambiguous. The CDR3 loop spans 16 amino acids. CDR1 is SGDLS, CDR2 YYNGEE, per germline. The V and J ends lost 3 bases and 3 bases respectively, with 15 bases between them. CDR3 region: CASSAFTTPDTGELFF. The CDR3, as DNA: TGTGCCAGCAGCGCATTTACGACACCAGACACCGGGGAGCTGTTTTTT.

The gene calls are TRBV13 and TRBJ2-7, with a tentative D call TRBD2 (6 bases). Looked up from germline, CDR1 is PRHDT and CDR2 is FYEKMQ (reference sequence). This CDR3 contains 15 residues. The V gene lost 3 bases and the J gene lost 2 bases, with 14 bases spanning the gap. CDR3 protein: CASSFRASVTYEQYF. The CDR3 DNA follows: TGTGCCAGCAGCTTTCGTGCTAGCGTGACCTACGAGCAGTACTTC.